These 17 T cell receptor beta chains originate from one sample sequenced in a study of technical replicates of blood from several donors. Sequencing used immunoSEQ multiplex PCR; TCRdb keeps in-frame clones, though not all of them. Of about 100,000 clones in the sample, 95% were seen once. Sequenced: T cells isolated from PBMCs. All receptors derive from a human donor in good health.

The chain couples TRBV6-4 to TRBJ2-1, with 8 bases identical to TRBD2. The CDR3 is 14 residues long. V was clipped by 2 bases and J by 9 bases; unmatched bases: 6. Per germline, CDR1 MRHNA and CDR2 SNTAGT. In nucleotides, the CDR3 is TGTGCCAGCAGTGACCAAGCGGGAGTCGGTGAGCAGTTCTTC. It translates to CASSDQAGVGEQFF.

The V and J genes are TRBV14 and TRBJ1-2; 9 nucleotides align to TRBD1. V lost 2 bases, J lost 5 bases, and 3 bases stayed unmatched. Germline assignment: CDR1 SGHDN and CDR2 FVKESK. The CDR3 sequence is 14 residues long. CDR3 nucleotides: TGTGCCAGCAGCCAACACGGGACAGGGTATGGCTACACCTTC. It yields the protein CASSQHGTGYGYTF.

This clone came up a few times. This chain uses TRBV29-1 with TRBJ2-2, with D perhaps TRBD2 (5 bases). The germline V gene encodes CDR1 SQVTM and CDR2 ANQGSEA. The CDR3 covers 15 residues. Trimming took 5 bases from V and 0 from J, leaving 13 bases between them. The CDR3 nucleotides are TGCAGCGTTTACTTCGCGGGCGCGAACACCGGGGAGCTGTTTTTT. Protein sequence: CSVYFAGANTGELFF.

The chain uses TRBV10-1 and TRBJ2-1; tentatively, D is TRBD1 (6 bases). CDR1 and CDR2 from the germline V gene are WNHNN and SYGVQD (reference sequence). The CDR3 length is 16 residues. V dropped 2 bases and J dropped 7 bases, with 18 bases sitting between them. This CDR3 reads CASSEVDRPSGNEQFF. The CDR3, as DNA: TGCGCCAGCAGTGAGGTAGACAGGCCCTCGGGGAATGAGCAGTTCTTC.

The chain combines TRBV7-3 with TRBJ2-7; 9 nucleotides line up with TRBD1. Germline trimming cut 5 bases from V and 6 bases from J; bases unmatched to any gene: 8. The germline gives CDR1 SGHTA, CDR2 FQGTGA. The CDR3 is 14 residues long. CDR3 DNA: TGTGCCAGCAGCCCAGGGACAGGGTCTACCGAGCAGTACTTC. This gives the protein CASSPGTGSTEQYF.

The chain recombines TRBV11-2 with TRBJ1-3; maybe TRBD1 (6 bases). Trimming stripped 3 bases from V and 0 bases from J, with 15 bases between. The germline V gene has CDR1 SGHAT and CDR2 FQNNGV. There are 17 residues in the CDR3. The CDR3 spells CASSFVPGHRSGNTIYF. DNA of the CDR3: TGTGCCAGCAGCTTCGTCCCGGGACATCGCTCTGGAAACACCATATATTTT.

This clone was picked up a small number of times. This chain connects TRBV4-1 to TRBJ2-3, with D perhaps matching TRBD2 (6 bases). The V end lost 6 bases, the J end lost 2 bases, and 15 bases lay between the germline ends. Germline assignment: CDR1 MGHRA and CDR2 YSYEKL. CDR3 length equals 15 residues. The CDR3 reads CASRFGLLNTDTQYF. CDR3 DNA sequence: TGCGCCAGCAGGTTCGGACTACTTAACACAGATACGCAGTATTTT.

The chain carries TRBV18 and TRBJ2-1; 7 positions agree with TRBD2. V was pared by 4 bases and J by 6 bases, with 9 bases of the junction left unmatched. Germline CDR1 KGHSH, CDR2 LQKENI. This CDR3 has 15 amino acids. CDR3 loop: CASSLGTNRGNEQFF. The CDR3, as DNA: TGTGCCAGCTCACTTGGGACTAATCGGGGCAATGAGCAGTTCTTC.

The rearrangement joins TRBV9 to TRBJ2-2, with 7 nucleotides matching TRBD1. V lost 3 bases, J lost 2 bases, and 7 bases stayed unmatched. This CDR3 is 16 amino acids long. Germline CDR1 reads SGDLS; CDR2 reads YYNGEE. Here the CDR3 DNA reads TGTGCCAGCAGCGACAGAGACAGGGACAACACCGGGGAGCTGTTTTTT. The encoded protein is CASSDRDRDNTGELFF.

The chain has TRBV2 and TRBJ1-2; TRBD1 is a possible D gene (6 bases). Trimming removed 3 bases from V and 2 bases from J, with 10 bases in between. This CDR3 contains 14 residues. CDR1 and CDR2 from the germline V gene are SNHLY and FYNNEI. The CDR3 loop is CASSDRTANYGYTF. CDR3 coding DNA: TGTGCCAGCAGTGATAGGACAGCGAACTATGGCTACACCTTC.

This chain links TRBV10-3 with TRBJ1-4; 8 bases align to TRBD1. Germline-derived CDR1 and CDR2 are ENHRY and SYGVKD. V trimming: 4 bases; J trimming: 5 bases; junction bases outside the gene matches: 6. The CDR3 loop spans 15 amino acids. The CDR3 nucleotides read TGTGCCATCAGTGTTGGGACAGGACTGAATGAAAAACTGTTTTTT. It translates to CAISVGTGLNEKLFF.

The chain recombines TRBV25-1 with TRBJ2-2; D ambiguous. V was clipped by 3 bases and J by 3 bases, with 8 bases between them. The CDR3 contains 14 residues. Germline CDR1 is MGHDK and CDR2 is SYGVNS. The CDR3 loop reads CASSEVADTGELFF. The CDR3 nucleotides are TGTGCCAGCAGTGAGGTAGCTGACACCGGGGAGCTGTTTTTT. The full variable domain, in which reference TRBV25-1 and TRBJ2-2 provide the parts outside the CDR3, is EADIYQTPRYLVIGTGKKITLECSQTMGHDKMYWYQQDPGMELHLIHYSYGVNSTEKGDLSSESTVSRIRTEHFPLTLESARPSHTSQYLCASSEVADTGELFFGEGSRLTVL.

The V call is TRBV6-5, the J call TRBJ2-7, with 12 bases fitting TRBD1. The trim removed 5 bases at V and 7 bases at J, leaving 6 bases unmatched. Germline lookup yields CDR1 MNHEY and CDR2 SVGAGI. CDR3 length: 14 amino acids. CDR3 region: CASSPGQGAREQYF. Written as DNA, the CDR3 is TGTGCCAGCAGTCCGGGACAGGGGGCGCGTGAGCAGTACTTC.

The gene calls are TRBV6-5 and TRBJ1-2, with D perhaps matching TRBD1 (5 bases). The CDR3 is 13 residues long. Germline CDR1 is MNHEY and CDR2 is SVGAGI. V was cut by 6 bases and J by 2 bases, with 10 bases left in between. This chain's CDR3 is CASSGTLNYGYTF. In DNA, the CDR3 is TGTGCCAGCAGCGGGACTTTGAACTATGGCTACACCTTC.

The CDR3 coding sequence is TGTGCCAGCAGCGCCGGGACAGGGGTCAATGAGCAGTTCTTC. Translation gives CASSAGTGVNEQFF. J is TRBJ2-1 and V is TRBV7-2, with 10 bases matching TRBD1. The CDR3 is made up of 14 amino acids. V trimming: 5 bases; J trimming: 6 bases; junction bases outside the gene matches: 4. Germline assignment: CDR1 SGHTA and CDR2 FQGNSA.

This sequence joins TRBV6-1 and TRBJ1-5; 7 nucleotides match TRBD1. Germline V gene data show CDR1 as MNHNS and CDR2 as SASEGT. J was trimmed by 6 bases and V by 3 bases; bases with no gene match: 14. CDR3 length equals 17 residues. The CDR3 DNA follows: TGTGCCAGCAGTGAGCTGATACTATCGACAGGGACTCAGCCCCAGCATTTT. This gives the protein CASSELILSTGTQPQHF.

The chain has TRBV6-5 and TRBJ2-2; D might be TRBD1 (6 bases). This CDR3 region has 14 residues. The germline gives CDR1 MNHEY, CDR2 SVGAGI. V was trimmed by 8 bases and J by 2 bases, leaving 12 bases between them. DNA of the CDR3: TGTGCCAGCGGACAGAACCTTAACACCGGGGAGCTGTTTTTT. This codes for CASGQNLNTGELFF.